This TCR beta chain was identified during a study of cytomegalovirus exposure and HLA in healthy donors. This clone turned up a few times. Its antigen is not identified. Primers: 60 Vbeta forward and 13 Jbeta reverse. Produced via immunoSEQ multiplex PCR; TCRdb's table is partial and in-frame only. The sample includes about 160,000 clones, 60% to 80% of them seen just once. CDR1 is SGHNT, CDR2 YYREEE, per germline (reference sequence). The V segment lost 0 bases and the J segment 3 bases; nucleotides outside the gene matches: 5. The CDR3 extends over 16 amino acids. General study findings and limits: The study flagged some 180 TCR beta chains as cytomegalovirus-associated. Among immune exposure information, only CMV serostatus was available. There was a cluster of highly shared sequence variants that was likely a sequencing artifact.

Sequencing was performed on PBMCs. The rearrangement links TRBV5-4 to TRBJ1-2; 10 bases match TRBD1. This receptor was obtained from a woman in her forties or fifties in good health and CMV-seropositive. The CDR3 here is CASSLAGTGVDYGYTF. The DNA of the CDR3 is TGTGCCAGCAGCTTGGCCGGGACAGGGGTCGACTATGGCTACACCTTC.